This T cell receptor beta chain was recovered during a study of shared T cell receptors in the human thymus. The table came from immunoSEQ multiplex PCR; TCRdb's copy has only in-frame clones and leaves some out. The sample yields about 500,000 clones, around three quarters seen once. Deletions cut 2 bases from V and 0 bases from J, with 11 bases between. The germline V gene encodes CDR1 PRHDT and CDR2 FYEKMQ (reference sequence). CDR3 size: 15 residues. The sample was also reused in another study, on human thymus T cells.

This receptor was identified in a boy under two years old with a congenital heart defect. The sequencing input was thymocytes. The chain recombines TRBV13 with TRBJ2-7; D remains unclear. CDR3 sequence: CASSLRGPISYEQYF. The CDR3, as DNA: TGTGCCAGCAGCTTACGTGGGCCTATCTCCTACGAGCAGTACTTC.